This is a list of T cell receptor beta chains from one sample in a study of blood T cell repertoires in COVID-19. Profiled with immunoSEQ multiplex PCR; TCRdb holds only in-frame clones, not every one. The sample carries some 160,000 clones, around 83% recorded once. Sequencing used peripheral blood. The receptors derive from a human donor in a cohort sampled during active COVID-19. Each CDR3 is given with its conserved first and last residue. D genes are given only for firm matches. Size values are once, few and many counts, or a class for expanded clones, and some rows have none.

DNA: TGTGCCTCCTGGTTGGGGGGGGGCGGGGTAGAGACCCAGTACTTC; CDR3: CASWLGGGGVETQYF; J: TRBJ2-5; D: NA; size: NA; length: 15; V: TRBV6-5
DNA: TGTGCCAGCAGCTTACCCCCGGGACAGGGGGCCGGTGAGCAGTTCTTC; CDR3: CASSLPPGQGAGEQFF; J: TRBJ2-1; D: TRBD1; size: NA; length: 16; V: TRBV5-4
DNA: TGCGCCAGCAGCTTTGGACAGAGAACCGGGGAGCTGTTTTTT; CDR3: CASSFGQRTGELFF; J: TRBJ2-2; D: NA; size: few; length: 14; V: TRBV5-1
DNA: TGTGCCAGTAGTAGGGACAGGAATCAGCCCCAGCATTTT; CDR3: CASSRDRNQPQHF; J: TRBJ1-5; D: TRBD1; size: NA; length: 13; V: TRBV19
DNA: TGTGCCAGCAGCGGGCTCGCGGGAGGAGTTGAGACCCAGTACTTC; CDR3: CASSGLAGGVETQYF; J: TRBJ2-5; D: TRBD2; size: NA; length: 15; V: TRBV7-6
DNA: TGCGCCAGCAGCTCCCAGGGAATCTTCTACAATGAGCAGTTCTTC; CDR3: CASSSQGIFYNEQFF; J: TRBJ2-1; D: NA; size: NA; length: 15; V: TRBV5-1
DNA: TGTGCCAGCAGCTTAACACTAGCGTTCACCGGGGAGCTGTTTTTT; CDR3: CASSLTLAFTGELFF; J: TRBJ2-2; D: TRBD2; size: NA; length: 15; V: TRBV11-2
DNA: TGTGCCAGTAGCGTATACAGGGTGAACACTGAAGCTTTCTTT; CDR3: CASSVYRVNTEAFF; J: TRBJ1-1; D: NA; size: NA; length: 14; V: TRBV19
DNA: TGTGCCAGCAGTTTTGGAAAGGGGGCCTACGAGCAGTACTTC; CDR3: CASSFGKGAYEQYF; J: TRBJ2-7; D: NA; size: few; length: 14; V: TRBV27
DNA: TGCGCCAGCAGCTTGGGCGGGGGGCAGCCCCAGCATTTT; CDR3: CASSLGGGQPQHF; J: TRBJ1-5; D: NA; size: NA; length: 13; V: TRBV5-1
DNA: TGCGCCAGCAGCCAAGATTTCGGAGGGTACGAGCAGTACTTC; CDR3: CASSQDFGGYEQYF; J: TRBJ2-7; D: NA; size: few; length: 14; V: TRBV4-3
DNA: TGTGCCAGCAGCCAAGCCCGACAGGGGCGACCCACTGAAGCTTTCTTT; CDR3: CASSQARQGRPTEAFF; J: TRBJ1-1; D: TRBD1; size: NA; length: 16; V: TRBV14
DNA: TGTGCCAGCAGTTTGGAACAGACGTATAGCAATCAGCCCCAGCATTTT; CDR3: CASSLEQTYSNQPQHF; J: TRBJ1-5; D: NA; size: NA; length: 16; V: TRBV28
DNA: TGTGCCAGTAGTATCGATGGGGGGGGGTATAGCAATCAGCCCCAGCATTTT; CDR3: CASSIDGGGYSNQPQHF; J: TRBJ1-5; D: NA; size: NA; length: 17; V: TRBV19
DNA: TGCGCCAGCAGCTTGGCCCTTGAGGGGGCAGGGGGCGAGCAGTACTTC; CDR3: CASSLALEGAGGEQYF; J: TRBJ2-7; D: TRBD1; size: NA; length: 16; V: TRBV5-1
DNA: TGTGCCAGCAGCCTGACTCGAGTCTCCTACGAGCAGTACTTC; CDR3: CASSLTRVSYEQYF; J: TRBJ2-7; D: NA; size: NA; length: 14; V: TRBV3-1/TRBV3-2
DNA: TGCGCCAGCAGTGAGAGTGGGCCCGACACTGAAGCTTTCTTT; CDR3: CASSESGPDTEAFF; J: TRBJ1-1; D: NA; size: once; length: 14; V: TRBV10-2
DNA: TGTGCCAGCAGATCCTCCTCCACAGATACGCAGTATTTT; CDR3: CASRSSSTDTQYF; J: TRBJ2-3; D: NA; size: NA; length: 13; V: TRBV27
DNA: TGTGCCAGCAGCGTTACCGAGAGAAACACCGGGGAGCTGTTTTTT; CDR3: CASSVTERNTGELFF; J: TRBJ2-2; D: NA; size: NA; length: 15; V: TRBV9
DNA: TGTGCCAGTAGTATCAGGGACAGGGGAGGAGGAACTGAAGCTTTCTTT; CDR3: CASSIRDRGGGTEAFF; J: TRBJ1-1; D: TRBD1; size: NA; length: 16; V: TRBV19